Presented here are 9 T cell receptor beta chains from one specimen sequenced in a study of blood T cell repertoires in COVID-19. Clones were read by immunoSEQ multiplex PCR, and TCRdb kept only the in-frame ones, dropping some. The data hold about 270,000 clones, with nearly 85% observed a single time. The sequenced material came from peripheral blood. These receptors all stem from a human donor in a cohort sampled during active COVID-19.

The sample holds one count of this clone. This chain joins TRBV18 and TRBJ1-1; TRBD1 aligns across 8 bases. Germline V gene data show CDR1 as KGHSH and CDR2 as LQKENI. J was trimmed by 1 base and V by 3 bases; bases with no gene match: 7. This CDR3 is built from 16 residues. The CDR3 coding sequence is TGTGCCAGCTCACCCTTTGGGACAGGACCGAACACTGAAGCTTTCTTT. This codes for CASSPFGTGPNTEAFF.

The table lists this clone with a count of one. This sequence joins TRBV5-3 and TRBJ2-1; TRBD1 is a possible D gene (6 bases). TRBV5-3 is an open reading frame, and its role is uncertain. The CDR3 is 16 residues long. The V end was cut by 5 bases, the J end by 8 bases, with 23 bases between. This CDR3 is CARRLPGTKWRDEQFF. DNA of the CDR3: TGTGCCAGAAGATTACCCGGGACAAAGTGGCGGGATGAGCAGTTCTTC.

The chain is built from TRBV27 and TRBJ2-7; weak D call: TRBD2 (6 bases). V lost 8 bases, J lost 1 base, and 18 bases lay in between. CDR3 size: 15 residues. Germline V gene sequence: CDR1 MNHEY, CDR2 SMNVEV (reference sequence). CDR3: CASRRAGGLSYEQYF. CDR3 DNA: TGTGCCAGCCGAAGGGCCGGGGGTCTATCCTACGAGCAGTACTTC.

The chain is built from TRBV6-2 or TRBV6-3 and TRBJ2-7, with D perhaps TRBD2 (7 bases). Germline-derived CDR1 and CDR2 are MNHEY and SVGEGT. The CDR3 covers 16 residues. Trimming cost V 6 bases and J 1 base, with 19 bases left between them. CDR3 sequence: CASSLDSRGLSYEQYF. DNA for the CDR3: TGTGCCAGCAGCCTCGACAGCAGGGGACTATCCTACGAGCAGTACTTC.

The chain uses TRBV5-8 and TRBJ2-2, with TRBD2 matching 10 bases. V lost 4 bases to trimming and J lost 1 base; unmatched junction nucleotides: 7. Germline V gene sequence: CDR1 SGHTS, CDR2 YDEGEE. The CDR3 is made up of 17 amino acids. This CDR3 reads CASSTAPSGGNTGELFF. In DNA form, the CDR3 reads TGTGCCAGCAGCACCGCCCCTAGCGGGGGGAACACCGGGGAGCTGTTTTTT.

This clone has only a few counts. Within the sample, other DNA sequences also encode this same CDR3. This chain links TRBV28 with TRBJ1-3; 8 positions agree with TRBD1. This CDR3 is 14 amino acids long. Germline CDR1 is MDHEN and CDR2 is SYDVKM. The J segment lost 2 bases and the V segment lost 6 bases, leaving 3 bases of the junction unmatched. CDR3 region: CASRGQGPGNTIYF. The CDR3 coding sequence is TGTGCCAGCAGAGGACAGGGTCCTGGAAACACCATATATTTT.

The chain has TRBV7-8 and TRBJ1-5; 9 positions agree with TRBD1. CDR1 and CDR2 (germline): SGHVS, FQNEAQ. The V gene end was trimmed by 5 bases and the J gene end by 0 bases; junction bases not matched to a gene: 8. The CDR3 is made up of 17 amino acids. In DNA form, the CDR3 reads TGTGCCAGCAGCGACCTGGGACAGGGCAATAGCAATCAGCCCCAGCATTTT. It is translated as CASSDLGQGNSNQPQHF.

As for this clone: At the DNA level, this CDR3 is encoded by other sequences in the same sample as well. The chain has TRBV11-2 and TRBJ2-5; D gene uncertain. The germline gives CDR1 SGHAT, CDR2 FQNNGV. This CDR3 has 11 amino acids. Trimming removed 3 bases at V and 5 bases at J, with 4 bases between. CDR3 in amino acids: CASSFRETQYF. The CDR3 DNA is TGTGCCAGCAGCTTCCGGGAGACCCAGTACTTC.

This clone came up a few times. Other DNA sequences within the sample encode an identical CDR3. The chain carries TRBV7-2 and TRBJ2-7; D is possibly TRBD2 (5 bases). Looked up from germline, CDR1 is SGHTA and CDR2 is FQGNSA. The CDR3 is made up of 15 amino acids. The germline V and J ends were trimmed by 4 bases and 3 bases, with 16 bases remaining between them. The CDR3 is CASSSPRGLVYEQYF. Here the CDR3 DNA reads TGTGCCAGCAGCTCCCCACGCGGGCTAGTCTACGAGCAGTACTTC.